This T cell receptor beta chain was sequenced in a study of CD8 T cells in ankylosing spondylitis. MiXCR, run by TCRdb on the 5' RACE reads, gives a single entry per CDR3 protein. Among 50,000 to 70,000 distinct CDR3 sequences, about 6.2% were seen once, and the ten largest hold around 5.3%. From germline, CDR1 is MNHEY and CDR2 SVGEGT. CDR3 length equals 15 residues. The V gene lost 9 bases and the J gene lost 5 bases, with 20 bases spanning the gap. The receptor comes from a male donor with ankylosing spondylitis. Specimen: synovial fluid, either unsorted or a sorted T cell fraction (not recorded which). The chain employs TRBV6-2 or TRBV6-3 and TRBJ2-4; TRBD1 might be the D (7 bases). CDR3 region: CARRAPGGLENIQYF. CDR3 in DNA: TGTGCCAGAAGAGCCCCAGGGGGACTTGAAAACATTCAGTACTTC.